The clone carrying this TCR beta chain was found many times. Its antigen remains unidentified. These data are taken from a study of regulatory T cells in long-lasting Graves disease. About the study: Duration of antithyroid drug therapy among newly diagnosed Graves' patients was under 3 months.

Through Arm-PCR of CDR3 regions and iRepertoire HTBI primers, TCR beta libraries were built. As originally analysed: Samples collectively showed approximately 62 TRBV and more than 11 TRBJ segments. Using its own MiXCR run on the multiplex PCR reads, TCRdb lists one record per CDR3 protein. None of the V and J calls come from the authors' own analysis; TCRdb made them. This sample has 300,000 to 450,000 distinct CDR3 sequences, with less than 20% found just once. General study points: Persistent patients had more shared public clonotypes (around 2,800) than new patients (roughly 940).

Time point here: newly diagnosed GD, antithyroid drugs for less than 3 months. Scientists built the TCR library using RNA that was extracted from PBMCs. The sequences come from peripheral blood mononuclear cells (PBMCs), collected at new diagnosis, from a patient treated with antithyroid drugs. The sequence derives from a female donor with Graves disease.

The CDR3 spells CASSYEGLLAGGNFQPQHF. The CDR3, as DNA: TGTGCCAGCAGTTACGAGGGACTGTTGGCAGGGGGCAATTTTCAGCCCCAGCATTTT. The chain carries TRBV6-5 and TRBJ1-5, with 8 bases lining up with TRBD1. This CDR3 is 19 amino acids long. The V segment lost 2 bases and the J segment 6 bases; nucleotides outside the gene matches: 18. The germline gives CDR1 MNHEY, CDR2 SVGAGI.